The entry that follows covers one T cell receptor (beta chain) sequence. Many counts were recorded for this clonotype. It lacks a known antigen. No base qualities exist here, and no much larger clone lies one base off it. In the ophthalmopathy patients, disease was moderately to severely active, with a Clinical Activity Score of 3 or more, a NOSPECS grade of 4 or more, and a duration of less than 3 months. Patients with uncontrolled infections, other autoimmune diseases, pregnancy or lactation were excluded. Diagnoses were established on the basis of clinical symptoms, serum thyroxine and TRAb, thyroid ultrasound, and orbital computed tomography. PBMCs were separated from over 9 ml of fresh peripheral blood using Ficoll-Paque density gradient centrifugation. Trizol reagent was used to extract total RNA, and RNA quality was then checked on an Agilent 2100 Bioanalyzer. From the germline V gene (reference sequence), CDR1 is LGHDT and CDR2 is YNNKEL. V lost 3 bases and J lost 9 bases; the stretch between them is 21 bases long. The cysteine opens and the phenylalanine closes a CDR3 of 16 amino acids. CDR3 DNA only is kept here, 48 bases in frame from base 1.

This entry belongs to a study of T cells in Graves' hyperthyroidism and ophthalmopathy (dated by TCRdb to between 2018 and 2021). Background on the whole study: Peripheral blood was collected at initial diagnosis, before any treatment. A discovery cohort of about 100 patients, about 44 with Graves' ophthalmopathy and about 58 with stable Graves' hyperthyroidism, was used to find distinguishing TCR V-J signatures. After sampling, hyperthyroidism patients received methimazole starting at 30 mg daily, and ophthalmopathy patients received high-dose intravenous methylprednisolone. An independent validation cohort of some 18 hyperthyroidism patients and 15 or so patients who later progressed to ophthalmopathy tested prospective prediction of ophthalmopathy. In about 6 Graves' hyperthyroidism patients, the study also compared T-cell repertoires from thyroid tissue with T-cell repertoires from blood. The 95 to 100 discovery patients were randomly divided into training and test sets at a 7:3 ratio. The paper describes TCR Vbeta CDR3 sequencing of about 140 peripheral blood samples, made up of around 41 ophthalmopathy patients, some 80 hyperthyroidism patients and 17 progressor patients.

TCR beta CDR3 regions were amplified from RNA transcripts. The first round of RT-PCR for the TCR CDR3 was performed with the HTBI primer set and the Qiagen OneStep RT-PCR kit. The libraries were constructed in a second round of multiplex PCR and then size-selected and purified. Libraries were sequenced paired-end with 100 bp reads on an Illumina HiSeq2000. As for the authors' bioinformatics: SOAPnuke was used to process the raw data, throwing out any read that contained adapters or uncalled bases, had a mean Phred below 15, or lacked an exact constant-primer or identifier match. High-quality paired reads were merged using COPE v1.2.5, and each unique nucleotide sequence was defined as a clonotype. MiTCR v1.1 was used to align the clonotypes against IMGT TRBV, TRBD and TRBJ reference segments. The analysis was restricted to V-J combinations with a frequency above 0.0001, which together covered about 99% of the repertoires. A TCS score was defined as the ratio of F50 (clonal expansion) to E x V (chaos), with BLOSUM62-based TCRdist applied between CDR3 peptides within each V-J. Welch's t-statistics and random forest reduced 500 to 650 V-J features to 13, which were used in a naive Bayes classifier (R e1071). The public sequencing data were trimmed at Q25 with fastp and processed into clonotypes with MiXCR by TCRdb, which kept only in-frame beta chains. Each entry is one CDR3 protein sequence, shown with its most common DNA and genes. For this entry, the V and J calls and clone size follow TCRdb and not the study's own pipeline. For this sample the table gives under 500,000 distinct CDR3 sequences, of which roughly an eighth were detected only once. Of the sample, 25% to 30% is held by the ten largest clones.

Results and caveats for the whole study, not just this receptor: Most expanded thyroid clonotypes (frequency above 0.001) were also detected in blood, suggesting blood repertoires may reflect thyroid immune responses. In validation, the model predicted progression to ophthalmopathy a median of about 6 months before onset, with approximately 71% sensitivity and 72.22% specificity. A model built on a 13 V-J signature distinguished ophthalmopathy from stable hyperthyroidism, reaching 85% to 90% sensitivity and around 81% specificity in cross-validation and 80%/75% in testing. No statistical method was used to fix the sample size in advance, and group allocation was not hidden from the investigators.

Material for sequencing was blood. The V and J genes are TRBV3-1 and TRBJ2-1; TRBD2 is possibly the D segment (7 matching bases). This TCR was sampled from a man between 50 and 59 years old with Graves' ophthalmopathy. CDR3 region: CASSHVGGGRAIEQFF. The DNA sequence reads TGTGCCAGCAGCCATGTAGGGGGTGGGAGGGCCATTGAGCAGTTCTTC.